These 10 T cell receptor beta chains were all obtained from the same sample, sequenced in a study of radiotherapy plus CTLA-4 blockade in lung cancer (dated by TCRdb to the late 2010s). The receptor library was made with the immunoSEQ multiplex PCR assay. In TCRdb, the immuneACCESS table is reduced to in-frame sequences with V and J assigned. These tables do not hold every clone; where another copy was compared, an unresolved V gene accounts for under half, and the others remain unexplained. The sample yields more than 95,000 clones; roughly 74% were counted once. The ten largest clones take up about 3% of the sample. The sample in question was peripheral blood, obtained from a patient treated with radiotherapy plus ipilimumab. These receptors were taken from a human donor with non-small cell lung cancer who had a partial response to radiotherapy plus ipilimumab. Some clones in this sample may be carry-over from other donors' samples.

The chain uses TRBV5-1 and TRBJ2-5; a possible D gene is TRBD2 (6 bases). Germline-derived CDR1 and CDR2 are SGHRS and YFSETQ. Trimming cost V 1 base and J 2 bases, with 9 bases left between them. The CDR3 contains 14 residues. The CDR3 coding sequence is TGCGCCAGCAGCTTGTTCGGGGGTCAAGAGACCCAGTACTTC. It specifies CASSLFGGQETQYF.

The chain recombines TRBV2 with TRBJ1-2; TRBD1 aligns across 7 bases. Germline V gives CDR1 SNHLY, CDR2 FYNNEI. The CDR3 is 14 residues long. V shed 3 bases and J 8 bases; nucleotides not matched to a gene: 9. DNA of the CDR3: TGTGCCAGCAGTGAGCAGCCAGGGACAGAAGGCTACACCTTC. Its protein product is CASSEQPGTEGYTF.

This clone showed up just once. CDR3 amino acids: CASNAGWTQYF. CDR3 DNA: TGTGCCAGCAACGCGGGATGGACCCAGTACTTC. The rearrangement uses TRBV6-1 and TRBJ2-5, with a weak D call TRBD2 (6 bases). In germline, CDR1 is MNHNS, CDR2 SASEGT. The CDR3 is 11 residues long. Trimming stripped 7 bases from V and 7 bases from J, with 10 bases between.

The chain couples TRBV15 to TRBJ2-5, with 7 bases matching TRBD1. V lost 7 bases to trimming and J lost 5 bases; unmatched junction nucleotides: 7. The CDR3 runs to 13 residues. Germline CDR1 is LNHNV and CDR2 is YYDKDF (reference sequence). DNA for the CDR3: TGTGCCACCAATGAGGGGGCCGGGGAGACCCAGTACTTC. It codes for CATNEGAGETQYF.

The J gene is TRBJ1-2, the V gene TRBV2; D is undetermined. CDR1 SNHLY and CDR2 FYNNEI come from the germline V gene. Trimming pared 4 bases from V and 8 bases from J, leaving 14 bases between. The CDR3 is 13 residues long. The CDR3 loop reads CASSAERLRGYTF. DNA of the CDR3: TGTGCCAGCAGTGCCGAGAGGTTGCGGGGCTACACCTTC.

The V gene is TRBV7-9, the J gene TRBJ1-1; unclear D gene. V gave up 3 bases and J gave up 0 bases, with 11 bases separating them. There are 15 residues in the CDR3. In germline, CDR1 is SEHNR, CDR2 FQNEAQ (reference sequence). CDR3 residues: CASSFFGVMNTEAFF. In DNA form, the CDR3 reads TGTGCCAGCAGCTTTTTCGGGGTCATGAACACTGAAGCTTTCTTT.

The chain recombines TRBV4-3 with TRBJ1-4; no clear D. CDR1 LGHNA and CDR2 YSLEER come from the germline V gene. V was trimmed by 2 bases and J by 2 bases, leaving 12 bases between them. This CDR3 has 16 residues. CDR3 region: CASSQSARGTNEKLFF. DNA of the CDR3: TGCGCCAGCAGCCAATCTGCGCGAGGGACTAATGAAAAACTGTTTTTT.

The CDR3 is CASSLDRYTDTQYF. The CDR3 nucleotides are TGTGCCAGCAGCCTCGACAGGTACACAGATACGCAGTATTTT. The chain couples TRBV5-4 to TRBJ2-3, with D possibly being TRBD1 (6 bases). The V end was cut by 4 bases, the J end by 2 bases, with 11 bases between. CDR3 length: 14 residues. Germline CDR1 is SGHNT and CDR2 is YYREEE (reference sequence).

V gene TRBV2 combines with J gene TRBJ2-7, with D maybe TRBD2 (6 bases). The CDR3 runs to 14 residues. Germline values: CDR1 SNHLY, CDR2 FYNNEI. V lost 7 bases, J lost 3 bases, and 16 bases lay in between. The CDR3 sequence: CASTLGRRGYEQYF. The CDR3 DNA is TGTGCCAGCACCCTGGGACGGAGGGGCTACGAGCAGTACTTC.

CDR3 in amino acids: CASSSPETGFTDTQYF. Written as DNA, the CDR3 is TGTGCCAGCAGTTCCCCAGAGACGGGTTTCACAGATACGCAGTATTTT. V is TRBV28 and J is TRBJ2-3; D is ambiguous. V was cut by 4 bases and J by 2 bases, with 16 bases left in between. Germline lookup yields CDR1 MDHEN and CDR2 SYDVKM. The CDR3 consists of 16 residues.